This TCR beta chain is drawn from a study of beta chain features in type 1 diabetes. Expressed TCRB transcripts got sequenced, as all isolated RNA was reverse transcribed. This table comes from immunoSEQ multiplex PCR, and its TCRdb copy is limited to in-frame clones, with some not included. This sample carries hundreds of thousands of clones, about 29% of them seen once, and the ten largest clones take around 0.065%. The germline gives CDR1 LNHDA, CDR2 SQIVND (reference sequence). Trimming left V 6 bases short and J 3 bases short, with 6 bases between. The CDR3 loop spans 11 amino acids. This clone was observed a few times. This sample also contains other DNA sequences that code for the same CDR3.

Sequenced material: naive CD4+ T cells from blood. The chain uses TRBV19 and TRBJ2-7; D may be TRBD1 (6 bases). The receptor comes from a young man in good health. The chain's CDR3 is CASRQGYEQYF. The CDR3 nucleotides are TGTGCCAGTAGACAGGGCTACGAGCAGTACTTC.